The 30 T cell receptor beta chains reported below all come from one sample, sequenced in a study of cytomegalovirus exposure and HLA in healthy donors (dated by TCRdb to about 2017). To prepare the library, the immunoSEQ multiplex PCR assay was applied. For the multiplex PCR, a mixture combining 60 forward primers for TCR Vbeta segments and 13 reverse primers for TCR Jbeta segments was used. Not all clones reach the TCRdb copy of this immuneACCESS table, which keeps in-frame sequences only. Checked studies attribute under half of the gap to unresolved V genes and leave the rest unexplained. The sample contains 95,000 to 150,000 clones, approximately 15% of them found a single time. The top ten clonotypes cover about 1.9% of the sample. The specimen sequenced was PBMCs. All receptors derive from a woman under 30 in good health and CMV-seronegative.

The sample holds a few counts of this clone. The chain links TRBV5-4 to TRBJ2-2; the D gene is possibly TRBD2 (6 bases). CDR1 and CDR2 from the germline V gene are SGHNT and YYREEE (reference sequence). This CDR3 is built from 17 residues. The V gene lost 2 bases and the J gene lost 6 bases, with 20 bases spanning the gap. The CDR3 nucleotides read TGTGCCAGCAGCTTTAGAACGGGAGTCCCCTTAGCCGGGGAGCTGTTTTTT. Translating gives CASSFRTGVPLAGELFF.

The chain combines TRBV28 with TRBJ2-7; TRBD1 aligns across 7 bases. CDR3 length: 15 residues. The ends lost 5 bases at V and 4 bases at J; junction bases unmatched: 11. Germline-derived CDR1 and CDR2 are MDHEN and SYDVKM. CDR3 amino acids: CASSPPRDSRYEQYF. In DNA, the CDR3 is TGTGCCAGCAGTCCACCCAGGGACAGCCGATACGAGCAGTACTTC.

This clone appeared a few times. CDR3 sequence reads: CAWGPQGPVKDTQYF. In nucleotides, the CDR3 is TGTGCCTGGGGCCCGCAGGGGCCTGTGAAGGATACGCAGTATTTT. This chain connects TRBV30 to TRBJ2-3, with D possibly matching TRBD1 (6 bases). V lost 5 bases, J lost 6 bases, and 21 bases lay in between. The CDR3 is made up of 15 amino acids. Germline CDR1 and CDR2: GTSNPN and SVGIG (reference sequence).

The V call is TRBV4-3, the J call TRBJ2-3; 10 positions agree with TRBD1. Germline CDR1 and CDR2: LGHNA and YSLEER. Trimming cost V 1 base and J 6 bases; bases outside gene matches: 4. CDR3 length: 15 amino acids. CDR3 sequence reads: CASSQGDRGLDTQYF. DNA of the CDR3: TGCGCCAGCAGCCAAGGGGACAGGGGTTTGGATACGCAGTATTTT.

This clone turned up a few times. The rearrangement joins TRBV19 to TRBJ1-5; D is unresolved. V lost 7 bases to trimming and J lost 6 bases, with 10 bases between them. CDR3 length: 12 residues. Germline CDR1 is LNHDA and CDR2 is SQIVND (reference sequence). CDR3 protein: CASNPRGQPQHF. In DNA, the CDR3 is TGTGCCAGTAATCCCCGGGGTCAGCCCCAGCATTTT. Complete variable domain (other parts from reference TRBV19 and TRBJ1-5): DGGITQSPKYLFRKEGQNVTLSCEQNLNHDAMYWYRQDPGQGLRLIYYSQIVNDFQKGDIAEGYSVSREKKESFPLTVTSAQKNPTAFYLCASNPRGQPQHFGDGTRLSIL.

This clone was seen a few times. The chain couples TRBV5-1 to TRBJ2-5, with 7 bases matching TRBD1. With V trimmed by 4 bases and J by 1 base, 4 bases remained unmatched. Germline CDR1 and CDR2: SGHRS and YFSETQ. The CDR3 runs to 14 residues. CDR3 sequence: CASSQGTAQETQYF. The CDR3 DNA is TGCGCCAGCAGCCAAGGGACAGCCCAAGAGACCCAGTACTTC.

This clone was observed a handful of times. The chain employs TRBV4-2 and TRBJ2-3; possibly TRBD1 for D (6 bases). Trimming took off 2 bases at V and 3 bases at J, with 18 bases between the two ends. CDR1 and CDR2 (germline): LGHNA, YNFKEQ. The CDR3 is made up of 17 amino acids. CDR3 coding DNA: TGTGCCAGCAGCCAAAGTCTGGCAGAAGGGGGAACAGATACGCAGTATTTT. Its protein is CASSQSLAEGGTDTQYF.

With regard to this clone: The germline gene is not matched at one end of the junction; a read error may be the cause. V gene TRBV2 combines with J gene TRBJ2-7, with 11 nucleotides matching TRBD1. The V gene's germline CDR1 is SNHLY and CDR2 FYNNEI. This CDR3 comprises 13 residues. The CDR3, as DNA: TGTGCCAGCATAAGCGGACAGGGGGCGCGGGGTAACTTC. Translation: CASISGQGARGNF.

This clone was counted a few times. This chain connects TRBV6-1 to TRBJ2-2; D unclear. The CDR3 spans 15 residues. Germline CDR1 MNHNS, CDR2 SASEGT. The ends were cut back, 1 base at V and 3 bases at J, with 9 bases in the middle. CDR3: CASSEVDLYTGELFF. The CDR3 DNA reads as TGTGCCAGCAGTGAAGTAGATCTGTACACCGGGGAGCTGTTTTTT.

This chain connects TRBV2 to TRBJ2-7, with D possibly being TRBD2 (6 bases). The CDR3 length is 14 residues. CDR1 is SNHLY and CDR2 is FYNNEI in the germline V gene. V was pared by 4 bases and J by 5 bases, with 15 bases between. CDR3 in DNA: TGTGCCAGCAGTGGGAGGGGCAGGGCTCACGAGCAGTACTTC. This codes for CASSGRGRAHEQYF.

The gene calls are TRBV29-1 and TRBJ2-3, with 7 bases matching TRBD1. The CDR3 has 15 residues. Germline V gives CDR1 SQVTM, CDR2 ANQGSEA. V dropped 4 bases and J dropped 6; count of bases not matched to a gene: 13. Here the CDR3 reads CSVVLPRQGVDTQYF. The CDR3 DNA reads TGCAGCGTTGTATTACCGAGACAGGGAGTGGATACGCAGTATTTT.

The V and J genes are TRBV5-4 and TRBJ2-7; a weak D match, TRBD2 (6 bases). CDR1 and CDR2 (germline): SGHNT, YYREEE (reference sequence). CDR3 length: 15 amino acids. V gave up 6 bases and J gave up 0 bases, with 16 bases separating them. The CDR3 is CASTPGVGHSYEQYF. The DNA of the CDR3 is TGTGCCAGCACCCCGGGGGTAGGGCACTCCTACGAGCAGTACTTC.

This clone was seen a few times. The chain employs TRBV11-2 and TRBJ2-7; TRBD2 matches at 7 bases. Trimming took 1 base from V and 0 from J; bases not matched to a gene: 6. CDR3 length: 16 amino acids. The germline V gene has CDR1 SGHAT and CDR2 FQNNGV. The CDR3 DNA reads TGTGCCAGCAGCTTAGGCCCTCGCGGGAGCTCCTACGAGCAGTACTTC. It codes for CASSLGPRGSSYEQYF.

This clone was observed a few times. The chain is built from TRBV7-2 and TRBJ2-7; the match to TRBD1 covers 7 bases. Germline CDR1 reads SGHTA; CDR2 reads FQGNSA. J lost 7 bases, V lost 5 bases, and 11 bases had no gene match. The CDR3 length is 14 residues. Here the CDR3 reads CASSGVTGFGEQYF. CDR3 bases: TGTGCCAGCAGCGGTGTGACAGGGTTTGGGGAGCAGTACTTC. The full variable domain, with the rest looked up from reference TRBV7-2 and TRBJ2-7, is GAGVSQSPSNKVTEKGKDVELRCDPISGHTALYWYRQSLGQGLEFLIYFQGNSAPDKSGLPSDRFSAERTGGSVSTLTIQRTQQEDSAVYLCASSGVTGFGEQYFGPGTRLTVT.

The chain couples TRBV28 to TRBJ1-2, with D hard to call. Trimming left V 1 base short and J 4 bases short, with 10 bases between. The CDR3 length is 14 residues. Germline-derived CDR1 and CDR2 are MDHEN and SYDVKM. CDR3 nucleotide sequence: TGTGCCAGCAGTTTATTTGGGAGTCCCTATGGCTACACCTTC. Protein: CASSLFGSPYGYTF.

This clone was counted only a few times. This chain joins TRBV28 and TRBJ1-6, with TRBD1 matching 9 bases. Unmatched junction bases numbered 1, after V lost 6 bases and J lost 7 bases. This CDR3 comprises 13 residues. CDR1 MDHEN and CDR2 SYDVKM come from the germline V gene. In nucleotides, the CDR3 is TGTGCCAGCAGAACAGGGGGCAATTCACCCCTCCACTTT. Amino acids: CASRTGGNSPLHF.

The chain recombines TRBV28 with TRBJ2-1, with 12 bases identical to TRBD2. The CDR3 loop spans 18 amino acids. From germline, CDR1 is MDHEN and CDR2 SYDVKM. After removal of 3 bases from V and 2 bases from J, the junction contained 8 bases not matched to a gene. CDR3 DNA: TGTGCCAGCAGTTTGATAGGGACTAGCGGGTTCCCCTACAATGAGCAGTTCTTC. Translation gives CASSLIGTSGFPYNEQFF.

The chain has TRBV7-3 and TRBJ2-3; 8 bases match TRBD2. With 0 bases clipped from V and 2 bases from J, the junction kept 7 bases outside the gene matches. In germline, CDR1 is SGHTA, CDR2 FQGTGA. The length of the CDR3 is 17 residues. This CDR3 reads CASSLTPGLGPTDTQYF. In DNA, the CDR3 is TGTGCCAGCAGCTTAACCCCGGGACTAGGCCCCACAGATACGCAGTATTTT. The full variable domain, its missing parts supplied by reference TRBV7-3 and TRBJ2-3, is GAGVSQTPSNKVTEKGKYVELRCDPISGHTALYWYRQSLGQGPEFLIYFQGTGAADDSGLPNDRFFAVRPEGSVSTLKIQRTERGDSAVYLCASSLTPGLGPTDTQYFGPGTRLTVL.

CDR3 nucleotides: TGTGCCAGCAGACGGACAGGATTCGACCAAGAGACCCAGTACTTC. Protein sequence: CASRRTGFDQETQYF. This sequence joins TRBV5-4 and TRBJ2-5; 7 nucleotides agree with TRBD1. CDR3 length: 15 amino acids. V lost 5 bases to trimming and J lost 0 bases; unmatched junction nucleotides: 7. Looked up from germline, CDR1 is SGHNT and CDR2 is YYREEE (reference sequence).

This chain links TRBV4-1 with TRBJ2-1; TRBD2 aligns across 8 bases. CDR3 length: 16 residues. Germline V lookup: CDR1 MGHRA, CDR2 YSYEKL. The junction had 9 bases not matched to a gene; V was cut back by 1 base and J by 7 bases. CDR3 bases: TGCGCCAGCAGCCAAGTAACAAGCGGGAGAGGGAATGAGCAGTTCTTC. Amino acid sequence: CASSQVTSGRGNEQFF.

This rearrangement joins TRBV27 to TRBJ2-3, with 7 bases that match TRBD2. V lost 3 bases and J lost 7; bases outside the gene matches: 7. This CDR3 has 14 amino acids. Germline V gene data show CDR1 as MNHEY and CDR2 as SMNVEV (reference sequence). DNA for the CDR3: TGTGCCAGCAGTTTCCGGGGGGTCGAGAATACGCAGTATTTT. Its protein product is CASSFRGVENTQYF.

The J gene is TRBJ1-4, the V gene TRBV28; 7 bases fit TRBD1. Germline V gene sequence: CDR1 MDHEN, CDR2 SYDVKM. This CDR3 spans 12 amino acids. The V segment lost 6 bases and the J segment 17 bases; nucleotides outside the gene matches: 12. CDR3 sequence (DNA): TGTGCCAGCAGCCCTGGGACAGTGCATAAATTTTTT. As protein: CASSPGTVHKFF.

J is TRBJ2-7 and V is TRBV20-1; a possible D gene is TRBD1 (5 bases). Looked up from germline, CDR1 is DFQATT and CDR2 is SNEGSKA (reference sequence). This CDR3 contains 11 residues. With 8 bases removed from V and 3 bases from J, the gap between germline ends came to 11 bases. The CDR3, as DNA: TGCAGTAGGGGTAATGGCTACGAGCAGTACTTC. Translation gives CSRGNGYEQYF.

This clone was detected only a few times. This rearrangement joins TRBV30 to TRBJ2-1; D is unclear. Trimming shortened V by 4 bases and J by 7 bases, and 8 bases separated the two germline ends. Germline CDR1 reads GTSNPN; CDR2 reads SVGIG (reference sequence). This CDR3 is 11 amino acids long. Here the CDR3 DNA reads TGTGCCTGGATGGTGCGAAATGAGCAGTTCTTC. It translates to CAWMVRNEQFF.

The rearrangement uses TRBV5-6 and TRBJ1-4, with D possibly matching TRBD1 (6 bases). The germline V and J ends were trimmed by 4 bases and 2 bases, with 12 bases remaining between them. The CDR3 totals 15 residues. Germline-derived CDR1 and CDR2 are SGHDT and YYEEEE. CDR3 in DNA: TGTGCCAGCAGCCAGGGGATTGGGACTAATGAAAAACTGTTTTTT. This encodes CASSQGIGTNEKLFF. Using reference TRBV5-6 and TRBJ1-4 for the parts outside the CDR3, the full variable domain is DAGVTQSPTHLIKTRGQQVTLRCSPKSGHDTVSWYQQALGQGPQFIFQYYEEEERQRGNFPDRFSGHQFPNYSSELNVNALLLGDSALYLCASSQGIGTNEKLFFGSGTQLSVL.

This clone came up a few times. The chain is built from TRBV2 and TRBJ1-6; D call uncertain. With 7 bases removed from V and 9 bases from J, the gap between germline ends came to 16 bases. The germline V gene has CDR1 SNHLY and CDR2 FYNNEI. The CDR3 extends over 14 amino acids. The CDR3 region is CASTEGTPGSPLHF. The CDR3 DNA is TGTGCCAGCACCGAGGGAACCCCGGGTTCACCCCTCCACTTT.

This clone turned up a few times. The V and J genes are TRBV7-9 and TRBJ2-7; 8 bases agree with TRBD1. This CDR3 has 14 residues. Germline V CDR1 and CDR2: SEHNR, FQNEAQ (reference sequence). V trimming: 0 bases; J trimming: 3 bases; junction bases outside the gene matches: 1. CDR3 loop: CASSLAGQVYEQYF. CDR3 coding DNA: TGTGCCAGCAGCTTAGCGGGACAGGTCTACGAGCAGTACTTC.

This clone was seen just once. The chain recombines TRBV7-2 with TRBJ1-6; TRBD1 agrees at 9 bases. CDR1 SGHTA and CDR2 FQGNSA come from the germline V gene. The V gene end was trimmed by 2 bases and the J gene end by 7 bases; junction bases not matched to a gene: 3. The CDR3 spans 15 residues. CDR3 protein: CASSLMGQGNSPLHF. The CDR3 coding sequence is TGTGCCAGCAGCTTAATGGGACAGGGAAATTCACCCCTCCACTTT.

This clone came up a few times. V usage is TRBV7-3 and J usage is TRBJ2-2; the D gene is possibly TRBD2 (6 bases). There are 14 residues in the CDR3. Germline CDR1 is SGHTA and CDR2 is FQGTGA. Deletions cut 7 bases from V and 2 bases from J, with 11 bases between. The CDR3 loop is CASKTSYNTGELFF. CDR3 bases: TGTGCCAGCAAAACTAGCTATAACACCGGGGAGCTGTTTTTT.

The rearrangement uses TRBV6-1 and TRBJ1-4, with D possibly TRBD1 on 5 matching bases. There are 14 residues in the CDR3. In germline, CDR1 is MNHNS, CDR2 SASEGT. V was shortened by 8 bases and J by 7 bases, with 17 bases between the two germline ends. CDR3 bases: TGTGCCAGCCGGGGACGGGAGTTTGGTGAAAAACTGTTTTTT. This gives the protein CASRGREFGEKLFF.